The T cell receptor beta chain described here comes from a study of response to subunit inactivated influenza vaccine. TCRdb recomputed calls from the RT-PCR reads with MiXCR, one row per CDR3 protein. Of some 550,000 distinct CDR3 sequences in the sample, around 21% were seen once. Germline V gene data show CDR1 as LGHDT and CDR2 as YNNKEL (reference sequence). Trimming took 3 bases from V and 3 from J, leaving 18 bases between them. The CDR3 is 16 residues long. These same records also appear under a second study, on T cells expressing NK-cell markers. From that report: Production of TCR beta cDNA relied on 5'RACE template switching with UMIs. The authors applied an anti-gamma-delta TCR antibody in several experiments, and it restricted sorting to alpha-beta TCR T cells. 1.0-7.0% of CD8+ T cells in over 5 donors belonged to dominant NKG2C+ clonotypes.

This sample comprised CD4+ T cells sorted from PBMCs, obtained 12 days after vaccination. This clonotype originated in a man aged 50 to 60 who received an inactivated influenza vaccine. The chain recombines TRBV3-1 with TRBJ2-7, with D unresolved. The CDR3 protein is CASSQLPGPTIYEQYF. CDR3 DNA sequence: TGTGCCAGCAGCCAGTTGCCGGGCCCGACCATCTACGAGCAGTACTTC.